The TCR beta chain described here comes from a study of T cell repertoires in cytomegalovirus infection (dated by TCRdb to between 2019 and 2020). As for the study more broadly: The peptide stimulations were aimed at well-studied HLA-B-restricted epitopes as well as recently identified HLA-C-restricted CMV epitopes, whose presentation resists viral immunomodulation. Because public TCR beta signatures pointed to carriage of CMV infection together with the matching HLA type, the HLA type of each donor mattered for the analysis. What the study reported, not specific to this receptor: Cumulative frequency of public TCR beta family members discriminated carriers of CMV infection plus the relevant HLA type in this cohort and an independent roughly 340-donor cohort. In the ex vivo response, HLA-C-restricted CMV-specific TCR beta clonotypes were dominant, and in two of eight donors the single most frequent clonotype came from this HLA-C-restricted group.

The sequencer listed for this sample is Illumina HiSeq 1500. TCRdb's own reprocessing of the public reads used fastp at Q25 and MiXCR and kept productive beta chains. Rows with a matching CDR3 protein are joined into one entry that keeps the most common DNA and genes. The sample table contains hundreds of thousands of distinct CDR3 sequences; only one count was recorded for roughly 33% of them. The ten largest clones represent about 18% of the sample. The intended sense of this specimen's treatment or condition label: in vitro stimulation with specific CMV peptide epitopes to enrich CMV-specific T cells. The CDR1 and CDR2 encoded by the germline V gene are SGHTA and FQGNSA. Its CDR3 holds 14 amino acids, cysteine through phenylalanine. Only the CDR3 part of the read is kept: 42 bases, read in frame from the first base. Trimming removed 4 bases from V and 4 bases from J, leaving 12 bases between the germline ends.

This clonotype was detected a few times. This clone's antigen is unknown. Per-base qualities were not stored, and no clone one base away is much larger. Sequenced here: cultured PBMCs, sampled from culture after CMV antigen stimulation. This receptor was taken from a human donor in good health (CMV status not recorded). Some clones in this sample may be carry-over from other donors' samples. The receptor chain draws on TRBV7-2 and TRBJ2-3, with the D call perhaps TRBD1 or TRBD2, as 6 bases match in each case. CDR3 protein: CASSSPGAPDTQYF. DNA sequence: TGTGCCAGCAGCTCCCCGGGGGCGCCAGATACGCAGTATTTT. Beyond the CDR3, the reference TRBV7-2 and TRBJ2-3 genes provide the residues; the full variable domain reads: GAGVSQSPSNKVTEKGKDVELRCDPISGHTALYWYRQSLGQGLEFLIYFQGNSAPDKSGLPSDRFSAERTGGSVSTLTIQRTQQEDSAVYLCASSSPGAPDTQYFGPGTRLTVL.